A selection of T cell receptor beta chains follows, all from one sample in a study of blood T cell repertoires in COVID-19. Here immunoSEQ multiplex PCR was the method, and the copy in TCRdb shows in-frame clones only, minus some. The repertoire holds under 300,000 clones, with around 87% as singletons. Sample: peripheral blood. These receptors originate from a man between 60 and 75 years old who had recovered from COVID-19. CDR3s include the opening cysteine and the closing phenylalanine or tryptophan. The order of the fields is D gene, clone size, V gene, J gene, CDR3 length, CDR3 DNA, CDR3 protein. The D gene is left open where the match is weak. Where a row states a size, it is once, few, many or the class of an expanded clone; other rows omit it.

-,-,TRBV6-6,TRBJ1-1,14,TGTGCCAGCAGTTACTCCGGGATGGGCACTGAAGCTTTCTTT,CASSYSGMGTEAFF
-,-,TRBV7-9,TRBJ1-6,16,TGTGCCAGCAGCTCCCGGAGCGCAGGGAAACATTCACCCCTCCACTTT,CASSSRSAGKHSPLHF
TRBD1,-,TRBV24-1,TRBJ1-1,17,TGTGCCACCAGTGATTTGTTCTTAGGGGACAGGGGGACTGAAGCTTTCTTT,CATSDLFLGDRGTEAFF
-,-,TRBV30,TRBJ1-5,16,TGTGCCTGGAGTCCTCCGGGAGGGATCTACGGTCAGCCCCAGCATTTT,CAWSPPGGIYGQPQHF
-,-,TRBV5-1,TRBJ2-2,16,TGCGCCAGCAGCTTGGCTCGGTCAGGGGTCACCGGGGAGCTGTTTTTT,CASSLARSGVTGELFF
-,-,TRBV19,TRBJ2-5,13,TGTGCCAGTAGTATAGCGGCCCAGGGGACCCAGTACTTC,CASSIAAQGTQYF
-,-,TRBV7-8,TRBJ1-3,13,TGTGCCAGCAGCTTAGGGCCAGTTTGGACCATATATTTT,CASSLGPVWTIYF
TRBD1,few,TRBV19,TRBJ1-2,14,TGTGCCAGTAGTTCGGACAGGGGGAACTATGGCTACACCTTC,CASSSDRGNYGYTF
-,-,TRBV5-6,TRBJ2-3,14,TGTGCCAGCAGCTTGGGCTCTAGCCCAGATACGCAGTATTTT,CASSLGSSPDTQYF
-,-,TRBV7-9,TRBJ1-1,15,TGTGCCAGCAGCTCCGCTGTTCACTTTAACACTGAAGCTTTCTTT,CASSSAVHFNTEAFF
-,-,TRBV7-7,TRBJ2-1,13,TGTGCCAGCAGCTTAGGCAGGGAAAATGAGCAGTTCTTC,CASSLGRENEQFF